This T cell receptor beta chain was sequenced during a study of blood T cell repertoires in COVID-19. Study-level background: T cells, B-cell-depleted T cells, or PBMCs provided the cDNA or gDNA that served as material.

Germline values: CDR1 LGHNT, CDR2 FRNRAP. The CDR3 is 14 residues long. Trimming removed 1 base at V and 3 bases at J, with 6 bases between. Here immunoSEQ multiplex PCR was the method, and the copy in TCRdb shows in-frame clones only, minus some. The top ten clones hold more than 1.5% of a sample with approximately 360,000 clones, 70% to 90% of them seen once. This chain links TRBV12-5 with TRBJ2-2; D not resolved. Sample: PBMCs or T cells enriched from blood (not recorded which). The TCR comes from a man in his forties or fifties in a cohort exposed to, infected with or recovered from COVID-19 (not recorded which). The CDR3 DNA reads TGTGCTAGTGGTTTGGGAACAGACACCGGGGAGCTGTTTTTT. Its translation is CASGLGTDTGELFF.